This T cell receptor (beta chain) originates from a study of Ad26.COV2.S vaccination and SARS-CoV-2 variants. Treatment: 19 received Ad26.COV2.S at low or high dose, single or two shots; about 5 received placebo; per-sample allocation not given. Collection of samples fell on day 63 after the first vaccine or placebo injection. An 18-55-year-old adult in Boston served as donor. What was given as vaccine was an Ad26 vector encoding Wuhan-strain SARS-CoV-2 spike. This clone was seen only once. Clones were sequenced by immunoSEQ multiplex PCR, and TCRdb holds only the in-frame ones, with some missing. The table records about 440,000 clones, less than 95% of them present only once. Per germline, CDR1 LNHDA and CDR2 SQIVND (reference sequence). Trimming cost V 6 bases and J 10 bases, with 19 bases left between them. The CDR3 length is 14 residues.

This chain links TRBV19 with TRBJ1-5; D might be TRBD1 (6 bases). The receptor was isolated from a person aged 18-60 years who received the Ad26.COV2.S COVID-19 vaccine or a placebo. Specimen: peripheral blood, collected in a trial of Ad26.COV2.S vaccine versus placebo. CDR3 in amino acids: CASSDGQGLGPQHF. In DNA, the CDR3 is TGTGCCAGTAGCGACGGGCAGGGGCTCGGACCCCAGCATTTT.